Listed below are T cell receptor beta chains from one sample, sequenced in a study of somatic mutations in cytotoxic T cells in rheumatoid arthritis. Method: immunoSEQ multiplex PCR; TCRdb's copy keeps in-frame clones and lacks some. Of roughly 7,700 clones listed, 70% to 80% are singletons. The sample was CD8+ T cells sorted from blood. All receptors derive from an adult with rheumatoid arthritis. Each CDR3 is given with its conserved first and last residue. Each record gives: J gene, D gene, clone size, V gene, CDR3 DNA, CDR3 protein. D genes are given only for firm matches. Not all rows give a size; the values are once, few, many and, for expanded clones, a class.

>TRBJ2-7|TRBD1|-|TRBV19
TGTGCCAGTACCGACGGACAGGAGTCCTACGAGCAGTACTTC
CASTDGQESYEQYF
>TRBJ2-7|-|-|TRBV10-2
TGCGCCAGCAGACAGGGTGGCGACGAGCAGTACTTC
CASRQGGDEQYF
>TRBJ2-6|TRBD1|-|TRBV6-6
TGTGCCAGCAGTCAGGGGGCTAGCTCTGGGGCCAACGTCCTGACTTTC
CASSQGASSGANVLTF
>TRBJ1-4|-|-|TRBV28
TGTGCCAGCAGTCAACACCCCACCGAATACGGGCGGTCTAATGAAAAACTGTTTTTT
CASSQHPTEYGRSNEKLFF
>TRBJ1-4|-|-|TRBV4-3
TGCGCCAGCAGCCAAGCGCCGGGCCATTCTAAGAATAATGAAAAACTGTTTTTT
CASSQAPGHSKNNEKLFF
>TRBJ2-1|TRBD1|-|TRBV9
TGTGCCAGCAGCTCGAGGGACAGCGCCAGCTCCTACAATGAGCAGTTCTTC
CASSSRDSASSYNEQFF
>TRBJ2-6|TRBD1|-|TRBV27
TGTGCCAGCAGTTTCGCACAGGGGGCGGGTGGGGCCAACGTCCTGACTTTC
CASSFAQGAGGANVLTF
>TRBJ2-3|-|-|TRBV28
TGTGCCAGCCAACGGGTTAGAGATACGCAGTATTTT
CASQRVRDTQYF
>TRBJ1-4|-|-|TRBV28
TGTGCCAGCAGCTTAAGAGGGCTAGCGACTAATGAAAAACTGTTTTTT
CASSLRGLATNEKLFF
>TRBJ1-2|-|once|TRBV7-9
TGTGCCAGCAGCCCACGGAATGTCGGCTACACCTTC
CASSPRNVGYTF
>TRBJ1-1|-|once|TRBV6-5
TGTGCCAGCCGAATCGGGGGTGAAGCTTTCTTT
CASRIGGEAFF
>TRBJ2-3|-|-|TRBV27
TGTGCCAGCAGTTTATCAACCCCTGGATTCACCACAGATACGCAGTATTTT
CASSLSTPGFTTDTQYF
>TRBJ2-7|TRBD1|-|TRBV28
TGTGCCAGCCAGACAGGGGGCGAGCAGTACTTC
CASQTGGEQYF
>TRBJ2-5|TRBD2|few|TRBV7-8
TGTGCCAGCAAGACCGAGGGACTAGCGGGAGAGACCCAGTACTTC
CASKTEGLAGETQYF
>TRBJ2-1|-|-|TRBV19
TGTGCCAGTGCCGGGAGATACAATGAGCAGTTCTTC
CASAGRYNEQFF
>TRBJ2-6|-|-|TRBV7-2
TGTGCCAGCAGCTTTTATTGGGACACCCGCTCTGGGGCCAACGTCCTGACTTTC
CASSFYWDTRSGANVLTF